This TCR beta chain was captured in a study of naive CD8 T cells in extremely preterm neonates (dated by TCRdb to about 2017). For the wider study: The adult participants' age range is given as 25-50 years in the abstract but as 20-50 years in the methods. The study compared TCRbeta CDR3 repertoires of sorted naive CD8+ T cells across four age groups: extremely preterm neonates, term neonates, young children and adults. What the authors observed across the whole study: Prospective longitudinal studies of preterm and term neonates were called for by the authors so that T cell development could be tracked within individuals. Compared with all other age groups, preterm neonates showed significantly lower iChao1 richness (p < 0.05) along with an even clone distribution, indicating a less rich repertoire. Preterm neonates shared more CDR3 nucleotide sequences (approximately 2.7%) than term neonates (around 0.4%), young children (approximately 0.03%) and adults (0.01%). Preterm CDR3s were shorter, with fewer N additions and less junctional trimming, and were closer to germline than those of older groups. Among the limitations the authors pointed out were a small sample size and productive template counts that varied across preterm samples.

Concerning this clone: Its antigen is unknown. No base quality values were provided; no much bigger clone lies one nucleotide off.

Peripheral blood was donated by five healthy children aged about 16-56 months undergoing elective routine surgery and by five healthy nonsmoking adults. A FACSAria III cell sorter was used to sort live, Annexin V-negative naive CD8+ T cells (CD3+CD8+CD45RA+CCR7+). Each sample yielded roughly 20,000 to 110,000 sorted naive CD8+ T cells. Ficoll-Paque density gradient centrifugation of diluted blood was used to isolate mononuclear cells. Mononuclear cells were cryopreserved in about 10% DMSO with approximately 90% FBS and stored long term at -150°C before sorting. Annexin V and antibodies against CD3, CD8, CCR7 and CD45RA were used to stain the thawed cells. Genomic DNA was extracted from snap-frozen sorted cell pellets with the DNeasy Blood and Tissue Kit. A two-step, bias-controlled multiplex PCR was used to amplify TCRbeta CDR3 regions from genomic DNA. Primers specific for every TRBV and TRBJ gene segment were included in the multiplex PCR. The immunoSEQ Assay was used to generate TCRbeta repertoire data. As for the original processing: A relative-frequency ratio and a modified nearest-neighbor algorithm were applied to filter and cluster reads so that closely related sequences were merged. IMGT annotation was followed for the assignment of V, D and J genes to CDR3 sequences. Template counts were corrected for PCR amplification bias by normalization and were quantified against synthetic TCR CDR3 analog sequences. Only unique productive sequences, defined as in-frame CDR3 sequences without stop codons, were included in the analyses. The immunoSEQ Analyzer software was used to compute clonality, defined as 1 minus Pielou's evenness, and iChao1 richness. JMP was used for statistical testing, with Student's t-test or a non-parametric test applied depending on Shapiro-Wilk normality results. TCRdb's version of the immuneACCESS table is confined to in-frame rearrangements and falls short of the full clone set. An unresolved V gene accounts for under half of the shortfall where checked; the remainder is of unknown origin. The DNA was the basis for D and trimming; V, J and clone size are from that table. This sample comprises several thousand clones, 95% to 98% of them detected only once. The ten largest clonotypes hold about 0.29% of the sample.

The TCR was taken from a human donor in good health. Sequences were obtained from naive CD8+ T cells from blood.

Here the CDR3 is given as CATSRAGSLQETQYF. The bases are TGTGCCACCAGCAGAGCAGGGTCCCTCCAGGAGACCCAGTACTTC. The chain was built from TRBV15 and TRBJ2-5; a tentative D match to TRBD1 spans 5 bases. From the cysteine through the phenylalanine, the CDR3 covers 15 amino acids. Of the read, only the CDR3 DNA is kept; its 45 bases are in frame from base 1. V is shortened by 1 base, J by 5 bases, and the region joining them spans 14 bases. For CDR1 and CDR2, the germline V gene (reference sequence) lists LNHNV and YYDKDF.